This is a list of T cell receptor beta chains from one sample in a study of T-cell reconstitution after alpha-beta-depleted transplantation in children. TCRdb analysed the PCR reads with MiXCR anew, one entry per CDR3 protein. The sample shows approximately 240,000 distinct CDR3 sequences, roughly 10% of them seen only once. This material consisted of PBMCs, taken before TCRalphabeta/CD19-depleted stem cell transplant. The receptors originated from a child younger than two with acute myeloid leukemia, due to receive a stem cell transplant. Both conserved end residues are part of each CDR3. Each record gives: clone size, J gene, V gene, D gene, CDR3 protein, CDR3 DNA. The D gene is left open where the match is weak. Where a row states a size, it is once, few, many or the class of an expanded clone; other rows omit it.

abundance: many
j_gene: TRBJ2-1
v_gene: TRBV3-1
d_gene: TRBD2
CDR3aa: CASSPLGLAGGDEQFF
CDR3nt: TGTGCCAGCAGCCCTCTCGGACTAGCGGGAGGCGATGAGCAGTTCTTC

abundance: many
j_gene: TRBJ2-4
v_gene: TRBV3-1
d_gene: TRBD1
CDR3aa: CASSQDFRGWDIQYF
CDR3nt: TGTGCCAGCAGCCAAGATTTCAGGGGGTGGGACATTCAGTACTTC

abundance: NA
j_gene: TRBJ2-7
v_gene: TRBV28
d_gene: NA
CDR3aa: CASNGGLPYEQYF
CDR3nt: TGTGCCAGCAACGGGGGCCTTCCCTACGAGCAGTACTTC

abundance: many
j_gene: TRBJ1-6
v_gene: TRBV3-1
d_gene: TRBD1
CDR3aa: CASSQDLAGGDSPLHF
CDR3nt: TGTGCCAGCAGCCAAGATTTGGCAGGGGGCGATTCACCCCTCCACTTT

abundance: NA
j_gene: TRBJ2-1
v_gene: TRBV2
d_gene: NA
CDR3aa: CASTVTSLGEQFF
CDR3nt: TGTGCCAGCACTGTGACTAGTTTGGGGGAGCAGTTCTTC

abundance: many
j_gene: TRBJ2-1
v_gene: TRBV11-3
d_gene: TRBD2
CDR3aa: CASSLAGGFNNEQFF
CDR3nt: TGTGCCAGCAGCTTAGCGGGAGGATTCAACAATGAGCAGTTCTTC

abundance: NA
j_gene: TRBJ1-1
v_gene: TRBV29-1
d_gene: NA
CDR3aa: CSVSPGTSMNTEAFF
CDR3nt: TGCAGCGTTAGTCCCGGGACATCCATGAACACTGAAGCTTTCTTT

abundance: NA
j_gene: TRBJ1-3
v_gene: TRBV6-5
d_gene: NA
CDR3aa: CASSYSAGAGKTIYF
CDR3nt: TGTGCCAGCAGTTACTCGGCAGGGGCTGGAAAAACCATATATTTT

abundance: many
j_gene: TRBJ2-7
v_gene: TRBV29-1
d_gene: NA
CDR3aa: CSVEGPMTSEQYF
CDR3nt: TGCAGCGTTGAAGGCCCCATGACGAGTGAGCAGTACTTC

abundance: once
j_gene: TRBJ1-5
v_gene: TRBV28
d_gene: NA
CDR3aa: CASGRGDFGQPQHF
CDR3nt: TGTGCCAGCGGTCGAGGGGATTTCGGGCAACCCCAGCATTTT

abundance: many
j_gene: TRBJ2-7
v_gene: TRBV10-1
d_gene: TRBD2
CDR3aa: CASSEGLGSSYEQYF
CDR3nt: TGCGCCAGCAGTGAAGGACTAGGGTCCTCCTACGAGCAGTACTTC

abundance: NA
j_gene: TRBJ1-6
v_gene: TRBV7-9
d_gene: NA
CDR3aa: CASSLGASPLHF
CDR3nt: TGTGCCAGCAGCTTAGGGGCTTCACCCCTCCACTTT

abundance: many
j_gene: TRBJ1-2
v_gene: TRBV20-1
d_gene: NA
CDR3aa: CSASYLDGYTF
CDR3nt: TGCAGTGCTAGCTACTTGGATGGCTACACCTTC

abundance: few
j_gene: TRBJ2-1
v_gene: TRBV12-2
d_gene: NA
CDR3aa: CASRLVGTHCSYNEQFF
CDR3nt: TGTGCAAGTCGCTTAGTAGGGACACACTGCTCCTACAATGAGCAGTTCTTC

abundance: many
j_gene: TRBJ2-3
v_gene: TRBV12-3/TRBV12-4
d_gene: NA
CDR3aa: CASTDLRMQVPDTQYF
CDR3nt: TGTGCCAGCACTGATCTCAGGATGCAGGTCCCCGATACGCAGTATTTT

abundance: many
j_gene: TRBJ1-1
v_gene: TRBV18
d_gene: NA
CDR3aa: CASSPIRDQSAEAFF
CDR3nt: TGTGCCAGCTCACCGATTCGAGACCAGAGCGCTGAAGCTTTCTTT

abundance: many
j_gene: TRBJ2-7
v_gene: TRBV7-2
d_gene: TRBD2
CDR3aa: CASSLGLGTSGKF
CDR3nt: TGTGCCAGCAGCTTAGGGTTAGGGACTAGCGGGAAATTC

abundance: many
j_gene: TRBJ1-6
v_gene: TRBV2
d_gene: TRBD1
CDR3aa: CASSDRGISPLHF
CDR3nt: TGTGCCAGCAGTGACAGGGGGATTTCACCCCTCCACTTT

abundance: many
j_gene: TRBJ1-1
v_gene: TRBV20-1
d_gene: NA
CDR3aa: CSARRGDTEAFF
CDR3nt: TGCAGTGCTAGACGGGGAGACACTGAAGCTTTCTTT

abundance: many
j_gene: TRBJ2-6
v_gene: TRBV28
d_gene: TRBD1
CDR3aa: CASSSWTGASGANVLTF
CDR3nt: TGTGCCAGCAGTTCGTGGACAGGGGCGTCTGGGGCCAACGTCCTGACTTTC